This TCR beta chain is from a study of molecular identifiers for immune sequencing clone quantification. Findings and limits, study-wide: Over 99% of effector molecules, but under 1% in naive cells, were held by clones with more than 20 RNA copies.

Previously published methods and listed TCR primers were used for the bulk TCR libraries. TCRdb independently ran MiXCR on the PCR reads; one entry per CDR3 protein. The data hold about 510,000 distinct CDR3 sequences, with about 26% observed a single time. RNA fractions of 10%, 30% or 50% and about 18,000 to 1,100,000 sorted cells were the source of naive CD8 libraries. Naive CD8 T cells were FACS-sorted by CD8+CD4-CCR7+CD45RA+ markers. This clonotype was detected ten times or more. Antigen specificity is unknown. The CDR3 has 15 amino acids. The junction had 6 bases not matched to a gene; V was cut back by 0 bases and J by 2 bases. From germline, CDR1 is SQVTM and CDR2 ANQGSEA.

Material: naive CD8+ T cells from blood, with Jurkat cell RNA spiked in. Noted subset: FACS-sorted CD8+CD4-CCR7+CD45RA+ naive T cells. This TCR was sampled from a human donor in good health. Some libraries in this study had Jurkat cell RNA spiked in. This chain links TRBV29-1 with TRBJ1-2; 7 bases are shared with TRBD1. The CDR3 sequence is CSVEDGRQGNYGYTF. CDR3 bases: TGCAGCGTTGAAGATGGAAGACAGGGAAACTATGGCTACACCTTC.